A single sample is the source of the 20 T cell receptor beta chains below, sequenced in a study of T cell changes during pregnancy in multiple sclerosis. Only in-frame clones appear in the TCRdb table, and some are missing; sequencing was by immunoSEQ multiplex PCR. The sample shows 55,000 to 65,000 clones, 94% of them seen only once. Sample: CD8+ T cells from peripheral blood mononuclear cells, taken in the third trimester of pregnancy. Every receptor here comes from a female donor with multiple sclerosis, enrolled in a pregnancy study.

This clone was counted only a few times. This rearrangement joins TRBV6-4 to TRBJ1-1; D uncertain. The CDR3 length is 13 residues. Looked up from germline, CDR1 is MRHNA and CDR2 is SNTAGT. The V and J ends lost 2 bases and 2 bases respectively, with 6 bases between them. CDR3 sequence: CASSDSSNTEAFF. The CDR3 DNA reads TGTGCCAGCAGTGACAGCTCTAACACTGAAGCTTTCTTT.

The rearrangement joins TRBV13 to TRBJ2-7, with TRBD2 as a possible D gene (5 bases). Germline CDR1 reads PRHDT; CDR2 reads FYEKMQ (reference sequence). Between the trimmed V and J ends, which lost 3 bases and 6 bases, there was a span of 9 bases. The CDR3 has 12 residues. In DNA, the CDR3 is TGTGCCAGCAGCTTTGAGGAGGCCGAGCAGTACTTC. This codes for CASSFEEAEQYF.

The V gene is TRBV4-1, the J gene TRBJ1-2, with D perhaps TRBD1 (5 bases). The V end was cut by 0 bases, the J end by 4 bases, with 12 bases between. In germline, CDR1 is MGHRA, CDR2 YSYEKL. This CDR3 region has 15 residues. CDR3 coding DNA: TGCGCCAGCAGCCAAGATGACGGGGGGGGCTATGGCTACACCTTC. It specifies CASSQDDGGGYGYTF.

The CDR3 nucleotides are TGTGCCAGCAGTGAAGCTGTAATAGCTAATAAGGAGACCCAGTACTTC. Protein: CASSEAVIANKETQYF. This sequence joins TRBV2 and TRBJ2-5; D ambiguous. The CDR3 sequence is 16 residues long. Germline-derived CDR1 and CDR2 are SNHLY and FYNNEI. Trimming took off 0 bases at V and 5 bases at J, with 16 bases between the two ends.

This clone appeared once. The rearrangement links TRBV2 to TRBJ1-1; D might be TRBD1 (6 bases). Germline values: CDR1 SNHLY, CDR2 FYNNEI. Trimming took 10 bases from V and 4 from J, leaving 22 bases between them. This CDR3 is built from 15 residues. The CDR3 nucleotides read TGTGCCACTGAGGGGGTAGGTCAGTCGAGCACTGAAGCTTTCTTT. Translation gives CATEGVGQSSTEAFF.

The chain links TRBV11-3 to TRBJ2-1, with TRBD2 matching 13 bases. Germline CDR1 reads SGHNT; CDR2 reads YENEEA. CDR3 length: 15 amino acids. V lost 8 bases, J lost 6 bases, and 7 bases stayed unmatched. CDR3 sequence (DNA): TGTGCCAGCCGATCCCGGACTAGCGGGAGCAATGAGCAGTTCTTC. Encoded protein: CASRSRTSGSNEQFF.

The chain recombines TRBV7-2 with TRBJ2-1; D is ambiguous. The germline gives CDR1 SGHTA, CDR2 FQGNSA. The germline V and J ends were trimmed by 4 bases and 5 bases, with 12 bases remaining between them. The CDR3 consists of 14 residues. CDR3 in amino acids: CASSSLEWDNEQFF. CDR3 DNA: TGTGCCAGCAGCTCGCTAGAATGGGACAATGAGCAGTTCTTC. Full variable domain (remainder filled in from reference TRBV7-2 and TRBJ2-1): GAGVSQSPSNKVTEKGKDVELRCDPISGHTALYWYRQSLGQGLEFLIYFQGNSAPDKSGLPSDRFSAERTGGSVSTLTIQRTQQEDSAVYLCASSSLEWDNEQFFGPGTRLTVL.

This clone was seen just once. CDR3 coding DNA: TGTGCCAGCAGCTTAATTTCACAGGGGGACCACTACAATGAGCAGTTCTTC. Its translation: CASSLISQGDHYNEQFF. This chain joins TRBV7-6 and TRBJ2-1, with 8 bases aligning to TRBD1. The junction had 9 bases not matched to a gene; V was cut back by 2 bases and J by 3 bases. Per the germline V gene, CDR1 is SGHVS and CDR2 is FNYEAQ. The CDR3 is 17 amino acids.

The CDR3 DNA is TGCGCCAGCAGCCAAGATGGTGAGGGTTTGGGTGTGTACGAGCAGTACTTC. Translation: CASSQDGEGLGVYEQYF. The chain links TRBV4-1 to TRBJ2-7, with a weak D call TRBD2 (5 bases). CDR1 MGHRA and CDR2 YSYEKL come from the germline V gene. V lost 0 bases and J 4 bases, leaving 19 bases between the germline ends. The CDR3 has 17 amino acids.

This clone was recorded only once. In nucleotides, the CDR3 is TGCGCCAGCAGCTTGGGGCTAGCGGGAGGGAACTACAATGAGCAGTTCTTC. Translation gives CASSLGLAGGNYNEQFF. This sequence joins TRBV5-1 and TRBJ2-1, with TRBD2 matching 12 bases. The germline CDR1 and CDR2 sequences are SGHRS and YFSETQ. The J segment lost 3 bases and the V segment lost 0 bases, leaving 4 bases of the junction unmatched. The CDR3 covers 17 residues.

The CDR3 DNA reads as TGTGCCAGCGGGACTAGCGGGAGTGACGAAGAGACCCAGTACTTC. Its protein product is CASGTSGSDEETQYF. This rearrangement joins TRBV5-4 to TRBJ2-5; 14 bases match TRBD2. Germline V gene data show CDR1 as SGHNT and CDR2 as YYREEE (reference sequence). Trimming at V came to 7 bases and at J to 3 bases, leaving 5 bases not matched to a gene. This CDR3 region has 15 residues.

This chain joins TRBV6-4 and TRBJ1-5; D not certain. Germline CDR1 MRHNA, CDR2 SNTAGT. This CDR3 has 14 residues. Trimming pared 4 bases from V and 1 base from J, leaving 8 bases between. Here the CDR3 reads CASSASQSNQPQHF. The CDR3 nucleotides read TGTGCCAGCAGTGCCAGTCAGAGCAATCAGCCCCAGCATTTT.

The chain couples TRBV11-2 to TRBJ2-1; 11 bases line up with TRBD2. There are 15 residues in the CDR3. Germline V gives CDR1 SGHAT, CDR2 FQNNGV. V dropped 5 bases and J dropped 9; count of bases not matched to a gene: 9. The chain's CDR3 is CASSPTSGKLIEQFF. The CDR3 DNA reads TGTGCCAGCAGCCCGACTAGCGGGAAGCTTATTGAGCAGTTCTTC. Combining the CDR3 with reference TRBV11-2 and TRBJ2-1 gives the whole variable domain EAGVAQSPRYKIIEKRQSVAFWCNPISGHATLYWYQQILGQGPKLLIQFQNNGVVDDSQLPKDRFSAERLKGVDSTLKIQPAKLEDSAVYLCASSPTSGKLIEQFFGPGTRLTVL.

The J gene is TRBJ2-1, the V gene TRBV7-9, with a possible D match to TRBD2 (5 bases). There are 15 residues in the CDR3. Germline V lookup: CDR1 SEHNR, CDR2 FQNEAQ (reference sequence). V lost 5 bases and J 2 bases, leaving 13 bases between the germline ends. The CDR3 reads CASSPIAITYNEQFF. CDR3 nucleotides: TGTGCCAGCAGCCCCATAGCGATCACCTACAATGAGCAGTTCTTC.

This chain joins TRBV4-2 and TRBJ2-7; a possible D gene is TRBD1 (5 bases). This CDR3 has 15 amino acids. Germline CDR1 and CDR2: LGHNA and YNFKEQ. Trimming pared 2 bases from V and 6 bases from J, leaving 17 bases between. The CDR3 DNA is TGTGCCAGCAGCCAACCTCGGACACCGTCCCGCGAGCAGTACTTC. Its translation is CASSQPRTPSREQYF.

In its sample, this clone was seen once. The junction departs from the called germline gene at one end, perhaps through a read error. This rearrangement joins TRBV28 to TRBJ1-4; tentatively, D is TRBD1 (6 bases). Looked up from germline, CDR1 is MDHEN and CDR2 is SYDVKM. This CDR3 region has 16 residues. The CDR3 reads CASSPGQGRWQRSRLF. Written as DNA, the CDR3 is TGTGCCAGCAGTCCGGGTCAGGGGCGCTGGCAGCGGAGTCGGCTTTTT.

The chain recombines TRBV7-8 with TRBJ1-2, with D tentatively TRBD1 (5 bases). The CDR3 runs 13 residues. Trimming cost V 1 base and J 3 bases, with 6 bases left between them. Germline assignment: CDR1 SGHVS and CDR2 FQNEAQ. The CDR3 DNA reads as TGTGCCAGCAGCTTAGTGACAGACTATGGCTACACCTTC. This codes for CASSLVTDYGYTF.

The rearrangement links TRBV9 to TRBJ2-6; TRBD2 might be the D (5 bases). The CDR3 is 16 residues long. Trimming left V 0 bases short and J 0 bases short, with 7 bases between. Germline V CDR1 and CDR2: SGDLS, YYNGEE. CDR3 in DNA: TGTGCCAGCAGCGTAGGGGCGGGCTCTGGGGCCAACGTCCTGACTTTC. It encodes CASSVGAGSGANVLTF.

V is TRBV4-3 and J is TRBJ1-2; 8 bases align to TRBD1. Unmatched junction bases numbered 10, after V lost 3 bases and J lost 4 bases. Germline V gives CDR1 LGHNA, CDR2 YSLEER. This CDR3 region has 16 residues. CDR3 nucleotide sequence: TGCGCCAGCAGCCAGACCCAGGGGGCCCCTGGCTATGGCTACACCTTC. Translating it yields CASSQTQGAPGYGYTF.

This chain connects TRBV13 to TRBJ1-1; 8 nucleotides align to TRBD1. V was pared by 1 base and J by 3 bases, with 10 bases of the junction left unmatched. Per germline, CDR1 PRHDT and CDR2 FYEKMQ (reference sequence). This CDR3 has 17 residues. For the CDR3, the DNA is TGTGCCAGCAGCTTAGAGGGTTCGCAGGGGGCGGACACTGAAGCTTTCTTT. Translation gives CASSLEGSQGADTEAFF.